A selection of T cell receptor beta chains follows, all from one sample in a study of cytomegalovirus exposure and HLA in healthy donors. Clones were read by immunoSEQ multiplex PCR, and TCRdb kept only the in-frame ones, dropping some. This sample has more than 100,000 clones; more than 65% occur once, and the top ten carry approximately 3.7%. The sample consisted of PBMCs. The receptors here all came from a human donor in good health. The CDR3 runs from the conserved cysteine through the conserved F or W. The D gene is left open where the match is weak. The listing skips clone size in some rows; elsewhere it reads once, few, many or a size class.

V gene	clone size	D gene	J gene	CDR3 DNA	CDR3 protein
TRBV11-3	.	.	TRBJ1-2	TGTGCCAGCAGCTTAGATCCCGGGGATGACACCTTC	CASSLDPGDDTF
TRBV27	.	TRBD2	TRBJ2-5	TGTGCCAGCAGTTTATGGGTGGGACTAGCGGGACCTGTCCGGGAGACCCAGTACTTC	CASSLWVGLAGPVRETQYF
TRBV5-4	few	TRBD1	TRBJ2-3	TGTGCCAGCAGCTTTTGGACAGGAGAAAACACAGATACGCAGTATTTT	CASSFWTGENTDTQYF
TRBV2	.	TRBD1	TRBJ1-5	TGTGCCAGCAGTGATAGGGGACAGGGGGATCAGCCCCAGCATTTT	CASSDRGQGDQPQHF
TRBV30	.	.	TRBJ1-2	TGTGCCTGGAGTCTCACAGGGCCCGGCTATGGCTACACCTTC	CAWSLTGPGYGYTF
TRBV19	.	.	TRBJ2-4	TGTGCCAGTAGTATGGGAGAGAAAAACATTCAGTACTTC	CASSMGEKNIQYF
TRBV2	few	TRBD1	TRBJ2-1	TGTGCCAGCAGTGAAACAGGGGGCTACAATGAGCAGTTCTTC	CASSETGGYNEQFF
TRBV5-1	.	.	TRBJ2-7	TGCGCCAGCAGCTTGGACAGTCCCACCGCCTACGAGCAGTACTTC	CASSLDSPTAYEQYF
TRBV9	.	TRBD2	TRBJ2-7	TGTGCCAGCAGCGCTCAGACTAGCGGGGCCTACGAGCAGTACTTC	CASSAQTSGAYEQYF
TRBV10-1	.	TRBD2	TRBJ2-2	TGCGCCAGCAGTGACCCGGGGGGAGACACCGGGGAGCTGTTTTTT	CASSDPGGDTGELFF
TRBV5-1	.	.	TRBJ1-4	TGCGCCAGCAGCCGAGTTGGTAGGGAGAATGAAAAACTGTTTTTT	CASSRVGRENEKLFF
TRBV10-3	few	.	TRBJ1-1	TGTGCCATCAGTGAAAGGGGCACTGAAGCTTTCTTT	CAISERGTEAFF
TRBV6-1	.	.	TRBJ1-1	TGTGCCAGCAGCCGGAGAGAACTGAACACTGAAGCTTTCTTT	CASSRRELNTEAFF
TRBV10-1	.	TRBD2	TRBJ2-1	TGCGCCAGCAGTGTTGCCGGGAGGTCGGTCTGGGCCAATGAGCAGTTCTTC	CASSVAGRSVWANEQFF
TRBV4-1	few	TRBD1	TRBJ1-4	TGCGCCAGCAGCCAAGCTCCCCCCGGGACAGTTAATGAAAAACTGTTTTTT	CASSQAPPGTVNEKLFF
TRBV29-1	.	TRBD1	TRBJ2-1	TGCAGCGCGGACAGGGGGGGCTACAATGAGCAGTTCTTC	CSADRGGYNEQFF
TRBV11-3	.	TRBD2	TRBJ2-1	TGTGCCAGCAGCTTAAAGGGGACTAGCTTAAGGTCCTACAATGAGCAGTTCTTC	CASSLKGTSLRSYNEQFF
TRBV10-2	few	TRBD2	TRBJ2-2	TGCGCCGCGGGAGGCCCCCGGACCGGGGAGCTGTTTTTT	CAAGGPRTGELFF
TRBV12-5	few	.	TRBJ1-5	TGTGCTAGTGGTTTGGACAGCGGCCAGCCCCAGCATTTT	CASGLDSGQPQHF
TRBV6-4	.	.	TRBJ2-1	TGTGCCAGCAGTCGGACACCCTACAATGAGCAGTTCTTC	CASSRTPYNEQFF
TRBV28	.	TRBD2	TRBJ2-5	TGTGCCAGCAGTTTTCAACTAGCGGGAGAAGAGACCCAGTACTTC	CASSFQLAGEETQYF
TRBV27	once	TRBD1	TRBJ1-2	TGTGCCAGCAGTTTACTCAGGGGGAGCCAAGGCTACACCTTC	CASSLLRGSQGYTF
TRBV19	.	.	TRBJ1-2	TGTGCCAGTAGTTCAAGCAGCCGGGTTGGAGGCTACACCTTC	CASSSSSRVGGYTF
TRBV5-6	.	.	TRBJ2-7	TGTGCCAGCAGCTTCGGGCTCAGGGGCTCATACGAGCAGTACTTC	CASSFGLRGSYEQYF
TRBV2	.	.	TRBJ2-4	TGTGCCAGCGGTGACAGGACAGACAAAGCCAAAAACAGTCAGTACTTC	CASGDRTDKAKNSQYF